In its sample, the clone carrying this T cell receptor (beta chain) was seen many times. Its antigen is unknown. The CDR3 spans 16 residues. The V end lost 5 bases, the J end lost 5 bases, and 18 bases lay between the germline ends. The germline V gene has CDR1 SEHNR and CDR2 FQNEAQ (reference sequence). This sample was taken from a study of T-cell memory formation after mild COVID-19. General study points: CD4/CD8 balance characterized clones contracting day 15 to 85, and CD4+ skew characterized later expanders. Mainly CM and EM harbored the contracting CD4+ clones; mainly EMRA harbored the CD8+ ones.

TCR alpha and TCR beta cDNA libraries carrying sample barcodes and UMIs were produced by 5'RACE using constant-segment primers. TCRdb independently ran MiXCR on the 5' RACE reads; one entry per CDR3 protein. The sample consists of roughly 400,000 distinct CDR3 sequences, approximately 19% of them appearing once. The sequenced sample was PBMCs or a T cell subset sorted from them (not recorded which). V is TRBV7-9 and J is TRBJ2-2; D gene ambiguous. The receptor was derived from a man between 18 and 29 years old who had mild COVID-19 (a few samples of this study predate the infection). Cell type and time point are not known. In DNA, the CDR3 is TGTGCCAGCAGCGTAGAAGGAGCCTTACTGACCGGGGAGCTGTTTTTT. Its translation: CASSVEGALLTGELFF.